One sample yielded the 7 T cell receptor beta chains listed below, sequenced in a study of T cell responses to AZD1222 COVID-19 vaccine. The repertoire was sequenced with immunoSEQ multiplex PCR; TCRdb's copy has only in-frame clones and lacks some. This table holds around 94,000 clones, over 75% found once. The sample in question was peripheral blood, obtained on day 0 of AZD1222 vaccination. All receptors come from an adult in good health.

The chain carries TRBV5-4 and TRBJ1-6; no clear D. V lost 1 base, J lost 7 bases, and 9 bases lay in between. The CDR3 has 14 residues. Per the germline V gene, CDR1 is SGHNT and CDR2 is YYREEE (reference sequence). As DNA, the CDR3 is TGTGCCAGCAGCTTGAAGGGAATCAATTCACCCCTCCACTTT. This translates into CASSLKGINSPLHF.

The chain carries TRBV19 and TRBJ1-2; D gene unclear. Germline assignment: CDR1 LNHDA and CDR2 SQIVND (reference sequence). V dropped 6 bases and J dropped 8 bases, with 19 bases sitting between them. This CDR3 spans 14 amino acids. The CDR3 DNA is TGTGCCAGTAGGCTGGACGGCCCTAACTGGGGCTACACCTTC. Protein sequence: CASRLDGPNWGYTF.

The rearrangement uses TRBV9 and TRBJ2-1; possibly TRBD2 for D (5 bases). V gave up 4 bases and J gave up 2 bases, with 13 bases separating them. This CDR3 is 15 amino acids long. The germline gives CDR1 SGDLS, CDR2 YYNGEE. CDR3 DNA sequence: TGTGCCAGCAGCCCTTCTGGACTTACCTACAATGAGCAGTTCTTC. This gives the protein CASSPSGLTYNEQFF. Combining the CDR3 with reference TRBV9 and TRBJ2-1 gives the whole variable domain DSGVTQTPKHLITATGQRVTLRCSPRSGDLSVYWYQQSLDQGLQFLIQYYNGEERAKGNILERFSAQQFPDLHSELNLSSLELGDSALYFCASSPSGLTYNEQFFGPGTRLTVL.

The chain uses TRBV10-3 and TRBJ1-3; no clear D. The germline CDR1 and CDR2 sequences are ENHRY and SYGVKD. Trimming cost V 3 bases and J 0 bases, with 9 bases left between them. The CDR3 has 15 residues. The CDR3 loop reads CAISDPTVSGNTIYF. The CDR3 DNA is TGTGCCATCAGTGACCCGACGGTCTCTGGAAACACCATATATTTT.

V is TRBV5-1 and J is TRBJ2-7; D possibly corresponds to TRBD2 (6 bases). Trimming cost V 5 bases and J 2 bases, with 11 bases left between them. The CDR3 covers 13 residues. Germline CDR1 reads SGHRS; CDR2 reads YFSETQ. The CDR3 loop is CASRRDSTYEQYF. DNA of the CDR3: TGCGCCAGCAGGCGGGACTCAACCTACGAGCAGTACTTC.

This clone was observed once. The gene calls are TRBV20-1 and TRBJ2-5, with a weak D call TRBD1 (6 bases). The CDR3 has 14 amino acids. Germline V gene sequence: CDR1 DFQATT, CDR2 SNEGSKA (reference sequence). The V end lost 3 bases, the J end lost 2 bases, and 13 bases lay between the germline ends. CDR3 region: CSASSGAPQETQYF. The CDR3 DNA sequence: TGCAGTGCTAGTTCAGGGGCCCCACAAGAGACCCAGTACTTC.

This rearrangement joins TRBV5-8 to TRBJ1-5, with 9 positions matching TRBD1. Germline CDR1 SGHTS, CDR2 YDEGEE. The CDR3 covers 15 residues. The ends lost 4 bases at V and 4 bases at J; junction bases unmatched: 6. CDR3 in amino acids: CASSPGTGYNQPQHF. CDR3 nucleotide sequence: TGTGCCAGCAGCCCGGGGACAGGGTATAATCAGCCCCAGCATTTT.